This T cell receptor (beta chain) was recovered during a study of T cells in Graves' hyperthyroidism and ophthalmopathy. The investigators amplified TCR beta CDR3 regions from RNA transcripts. The HTBI primer set served for first-round RT-PCR of the TCR CDR3. TCRdb redid the calling of the multiplex PCR reads with MiXCR, one entry per CDR3 protein. Among hundreds of thousands of distinct CDR3 sequences listed, under 15% were seen once. This clonotype showed up just a few times. Germline V gene data show CDR1 as SGHTA and CDR2 as FQGNSA. V lost 5 bases and J lost 6; bases outside the gene matches: 8. The CDR3 covers 15 residues.

Sequenced input: blood. The V gene is TRBV7-2, the J gene TRBJ2-2; 8 nucleotides match TRBD2. This TCR derives from a woman aged 30 to 39 with Graves' hyperthyroidism. Written as DNA, the CDR3 is TGTGCCAGCAGCCCCGGACTAGCAGCAGCCGGGGAGCTGTTTTTT. It codes for CASSPGLAAAGELFF.